This T cell receptor (beta chain) was sequenced for a study of blood T cell repertoires in COVID-19. Study at large: COVID-19 samples, acute and convalescent, were from the United States, Italy and Spain. PBMCs, B-cell-depleted T cells, or T cells were the source of the cDNA or gDNA that made up the material.

Trimming took 3 bases from V and 0 from J, leaving 15 bases between them. Germline V gene sequence: CDR1 KGHSH, CDR2 LQKENI. CDR3 length: 17 amino acids. Under the authors' procedure: The assay estimated nucleated cells by amplifying reference gene primers. Clones were read by immunoSEQ multiplex PCR, and TCRdb kept only the in-frame ones, dropping some. Clone size and V and J calls were adopted from that table, with D and trimming inferred from the DNA. The sample contains under 300,000 clones, roughly 80% of which appear only once. This TCR was recovered from a man between 60 and 70 years old who had recovered from COVID-19. V and J are TRBV18 and TRBJ1-5; D gene ambiguous. The sequenced sample consisted of peripheral blood. The CDR3, as DNA: TGTGCCAGCTCACCGCTTAGTGTGCGTAATAGCAATCAGCCCCAGCATTTT. This translates into CASSPLSVRNSNQPQHF.